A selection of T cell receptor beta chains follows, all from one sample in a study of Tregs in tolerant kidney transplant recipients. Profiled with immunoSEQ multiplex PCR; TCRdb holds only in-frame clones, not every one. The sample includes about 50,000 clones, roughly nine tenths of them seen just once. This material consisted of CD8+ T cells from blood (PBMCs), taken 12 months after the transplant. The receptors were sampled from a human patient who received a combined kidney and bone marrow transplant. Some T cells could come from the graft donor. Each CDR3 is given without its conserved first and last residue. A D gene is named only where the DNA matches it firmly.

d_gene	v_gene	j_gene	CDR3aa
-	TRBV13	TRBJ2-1	ASSLARGEQF
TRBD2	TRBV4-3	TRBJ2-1	ASSQDTSGALVNEQF
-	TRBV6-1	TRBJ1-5	ASRGRVYDQPQH
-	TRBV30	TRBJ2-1	AWTPWGESYNEQF
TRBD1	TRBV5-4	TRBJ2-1	ASRGMDEQF
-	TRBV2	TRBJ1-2	ASSEERNFYGYT
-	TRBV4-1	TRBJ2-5	ASSPNRETQY
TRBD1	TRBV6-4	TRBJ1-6	ASSVGTGSNSPLH
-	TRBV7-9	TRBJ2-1	ASSFELGSYNEQF
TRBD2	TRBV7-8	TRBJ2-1	ASSFGGRGYEQF
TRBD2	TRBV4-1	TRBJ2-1	ASSRYGLAGARNEQF
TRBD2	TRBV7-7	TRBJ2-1	ASSQGTSGVNEQF
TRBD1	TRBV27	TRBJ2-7	ASTHTGTGTYEQY
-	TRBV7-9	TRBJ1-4	ASSPGNEKLF
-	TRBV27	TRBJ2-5	ASSNATRRKETQY
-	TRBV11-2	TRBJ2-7	ASSLTGLPRYEQY
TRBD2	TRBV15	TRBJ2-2	ATSRGPGGHGELF
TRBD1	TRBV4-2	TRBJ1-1	ASSQGQGNTEAF
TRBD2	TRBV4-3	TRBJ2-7	ASSQDSSGRYEQY
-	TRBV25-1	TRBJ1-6	ASREYNSPLH
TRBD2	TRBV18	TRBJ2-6	ASSPMRGELYSGANVLT
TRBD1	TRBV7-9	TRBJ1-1	AGTGNTEAF
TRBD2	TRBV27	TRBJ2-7	ASSYRREGYEQY
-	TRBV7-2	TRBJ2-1	ASSPGPRNEQF
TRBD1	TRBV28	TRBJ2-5	ASTIGDGRGPQETQY
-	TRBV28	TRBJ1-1	ASSLILGVNTEAF
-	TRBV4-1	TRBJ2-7	ASSQIITSYEQY
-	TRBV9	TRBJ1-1	ASSPTDSHTEAF
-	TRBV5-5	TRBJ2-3	ASSLAWGSTDTQY
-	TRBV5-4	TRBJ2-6	ASSDRDSSSGANVLT
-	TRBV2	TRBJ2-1	ASSEAPGPPGNEQF
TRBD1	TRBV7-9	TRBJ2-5	ASSLRQGAEETQY
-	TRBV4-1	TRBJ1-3	ASSQDYGAGNTIY
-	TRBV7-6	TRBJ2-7	ASSLPAEEQY
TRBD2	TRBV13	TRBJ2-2	ASSLIAGRTGELF
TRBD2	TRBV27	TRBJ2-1	ASSHSSGSLHNEQF
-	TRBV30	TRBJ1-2	AWSGFRVLGYGYT
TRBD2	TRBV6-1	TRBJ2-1	ASSERTSGSYEQF